Below, one T cell receptor beta chain is given with its context. The data were taken from a study of T cell changes during pregnancy in multiple sclerosis. CDR1 and CDR2 from the germline V gene are SGHTA and FQGNSA. Between the trimmed V and J ends, which lost 9 bases and 4 bases, there was a span of 11 bases. The CDR3 totals 12 residues. Assay: immunoSEQ multiplex PCR; the TCRdb copy retains only in-frame clones and omits some. The data show roughly 48,000 clones, with 80% to 90% seen just once and 1.2% held by the top ten. The V and J genes are TRBV7-2 and TRBJ2-3, with D tentatively TRBD2 (5 bases). The material was CD4+ T cells from peripheral blood mononuclear cells, obtained in the second trimester of pregnancy. The TCR comes from a female donor with multiple sclerosis, enrolled in a pregnancy study. For the CDR3, the DNA is TGTGCCAGGGGAGAAGGGTCAGATACGCAGTATTTT. This sequence encodes CARGEGSDTQYF.